The source of this TCR beta chain is a study of blood T cell repertoires in COVID-19. Background on the study: Nucleic acid was either cDNA or gDNA, and it came from T cells, B-cell-depleted T cells, or PBMCs.

Per the authors' pipeline: Counts of nucleated cells, estimated from reference gene primer amplification, were obtained. Method: immunoSEQ multiplex PCR; TCRdb's copy keeps in-frame clones and lacks some. V, J and clone size derive from that table, while D and trimming were established from the DNA sequence. Of about 210,000 clones listed, roughly 82% are singletons. This clone was seen only once. Participants were aged about 18 to 100 years from more than 20 US areas. Participants' reported clinical history set cohort assignment. The CDR3 length is 14 residues. Deletions cut 0 bases from V and 8 bases from J, with 11 bases between. Germline CDR1 is SGHTA and CDR2 is FQGTGA.

V gene TRBV7-3 combines with J gene TRBJ2-4; a weak D match, TRBD2 (6 bases). This clonotype was sampled from a man between 40 and 49 years old with acute COVID-19. Sequencing was done on a sample of PBMCs or T cells enriched from blood (not recorded which). The CDR3 nucleotides read TGTGCCAGCAGCTTAACGGGGGGTAGAGACATTCAGTACTTC. Its translation: CASSLTGGRDIQYF.